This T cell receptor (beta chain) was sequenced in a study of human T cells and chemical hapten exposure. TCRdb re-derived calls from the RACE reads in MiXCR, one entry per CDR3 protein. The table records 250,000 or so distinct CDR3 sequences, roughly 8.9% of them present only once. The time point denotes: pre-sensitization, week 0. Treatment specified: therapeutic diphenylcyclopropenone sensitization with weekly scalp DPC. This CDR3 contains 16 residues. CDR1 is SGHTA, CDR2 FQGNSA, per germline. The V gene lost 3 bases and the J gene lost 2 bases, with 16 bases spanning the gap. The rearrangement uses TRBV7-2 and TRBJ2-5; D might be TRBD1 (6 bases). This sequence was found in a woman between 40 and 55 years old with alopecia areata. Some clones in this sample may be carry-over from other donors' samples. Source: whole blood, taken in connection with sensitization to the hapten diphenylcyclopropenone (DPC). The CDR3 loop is CASSFQHLQGQETQYF. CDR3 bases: TGTGCCAGCAGCTTCCAGCATCTACAGGGACAAGAGACCCAGTACTTC. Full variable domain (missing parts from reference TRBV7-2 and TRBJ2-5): GAGVSQSPSNKVTEKGKDVELRCDPISGHTALYWYRQSLGQGLEFLIYFQGNSAPDKSGLPSDRFSAERTGGSVSTLTIQRTQQEDSAVYLCASSFQHLQGQETQYFGPGTRLLVL.